Detailed here is one TCR beta chain. A single base separates this from a much larger clone, so it may be a read error. This record belongs to a study of glioma-infiltrating T cells. The ends were cut back, 6 bases at V and 8 bases at J, with 13 bases in the middle. The CDR3 length is 12 residues. Germline-derived CDR1 and CDR2 are MNHNY and SVGAGI (reference sequence). Using RNA template, CDR3s of TCR alpha and beta were amplified with iRepertoire arm-PCR. TCRdb reprocessed the multiplex PCR reads with MiXCR, giving one entry per CDR3 protein. This table holds some 160,000 distinct CDR3 sequences, about 46% found once.

This chain connects TRBV6-6 to TRBJ1-1; D not resolved. Specimen: glioma tissue, nonneoplastic brain tissue, or PBMCs (not recorded which). The receptor was isolated from a human donor with low-grade glioma or glioblastoma, undergoing nonglioma brain surgery, or in good health (not recorded which). Written as DNA, the CDR3 is TGTGCCAGCAGCCGGAAAGAGCACGAAGCTTTCTTT. It codes for CASSRKEHEAFF.